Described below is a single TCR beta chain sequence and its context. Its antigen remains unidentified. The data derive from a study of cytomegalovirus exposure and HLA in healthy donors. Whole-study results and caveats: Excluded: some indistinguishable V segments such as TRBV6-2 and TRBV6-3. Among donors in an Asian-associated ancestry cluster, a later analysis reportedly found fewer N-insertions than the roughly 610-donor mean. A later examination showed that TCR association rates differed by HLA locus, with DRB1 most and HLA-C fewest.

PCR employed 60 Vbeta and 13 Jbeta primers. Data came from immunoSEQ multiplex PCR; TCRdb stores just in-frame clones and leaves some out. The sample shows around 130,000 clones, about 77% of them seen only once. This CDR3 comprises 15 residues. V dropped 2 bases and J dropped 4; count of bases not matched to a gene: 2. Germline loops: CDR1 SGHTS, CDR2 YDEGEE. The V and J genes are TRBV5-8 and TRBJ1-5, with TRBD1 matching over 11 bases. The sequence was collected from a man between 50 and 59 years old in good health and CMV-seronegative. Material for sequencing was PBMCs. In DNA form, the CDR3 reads TGTGCCAGCAGCTTCGGACAGGGGGCGAATCAGCCCCAGCATTTT. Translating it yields CASSFGQGANQPQHF.